The sequence of this T cell receptor (beta chain) was determined in a study of T cells expressing NK-cell markers. Study overall: The authors derived TCR beta repertoires from sorted CD3+CD56+NKG2C+, CD3+CD56+NKG2C- and CD3+CD56-NKG2C+ T cells. The study sequenced eight donors, seven HCMV-seropositive and one seronegative. Regarding the study as a whole: Clarity on HCMV specificity was lacking for the expanded NKG2C+ T cell clones. NKG2C+ dominant clonotypes from 5 to 7 donors made up roughly 1.0-7.0% of CD8+ T cells.

TCRdb reanalyzed the 5' RACE reads and collapses them to one entry per CDR3 protein, without DNA. This sample contains roughly 450,000 distinct CDR3 sequences. To note about this clonotype: What it binds is not known.

The CDR3 length is 12 residues. Germline assignment: CDR1 MDHEN and CDR2 SYDVKM. This clonotype was sampled from a woman between 50 and 59 years old in good health. The sample was blood T cells: a sorted CD56 or NKG2C T cell subset, CD4+ or CD8+ T cells, or bulk PBMC T cells (not recorded which). The gene calls are TRBV28 and TRBJ1-4; the D gene TCRdb calls, TRBD1, cannot be checked with no DNA. This CDR3 reads CAIGQGIAKLFF.